The 12 T cell receptor beta chains given below trace back to one sample, sequenced in a study of identical twins. TCRdb reprocessed the 5' RACE reads with MiXCR, giving one entry per CDR3 protein. Altogether 1.5 million to 2 million distinct CDR3 sequences are present, less than 40% being singletons, with the ten largest covering about 0.3%. Sequences were obtained from cord blood. Receptor source: a newborn girl in good health.

The CDR3 nucleotides read TGTGCCAGCAGCGCCGGGGGGCTCCCCTACAATGAGCAGTACTTC. Translated: CASSAGGLPYNEQYF. The rearrangement uses TRBV12-3 or TRBV12-4 and TRBJ2-1, with a tentative D call TRBD2 (7 bases). The closer fit of TRBJ2-7 to the DNA end suggests the J call may be wrong. The CDR3 runs to 15 residues.

This clonotype was seen at least ten times. The chain couples TRBV6-2 or TRBV6-3 to TRBJ2-7; the match to TRBD2 covers 10 bases. V trimming: 4 bases; J trimming: 4 bases; junction bases outside the gene matches: 4. Per germline, CDR1 MNHEY and CDR2 SVGEGT. The CDR3 length is 14 residues. The CDR3 sequence: CASSFPGLAYEQYF. The CDR3 nucleotides are TGTGCCAGCAGTTTTCCGGGACTAGCGTACGAGCAGTACTTC.

Many counts were recorded for this clonotype. The genes are TRBV28 and TRBJ2-4; 12 bases are shared with TRBD2. Trimming removed 5 bases from V and 6 bases from J; junction bases left unmatched: 2. Germline V gene lookup returns CDR1 MDHEN and CDR2 SYDVKM. The CDR3 has 14 residues. CDR3 protein: CASSLAGGRNIQYF. The CDR3 region has the DNA TGTGCCAGCAGTCTAGCGGGAGGGCGAAACATTCAGTACTTC.

As for this clonotype: This clone may be a read error of a much larger clone one base away. V usage is TRBV12-3 or TRBV12-4 and J usage is TRBJ2-1, with D possibly TRBD1 on 6 matching bases. Trimming cost V 6 bases and J 5 bases, with 8 bases left between them. The CDR3 covers 12 residues. CDR3 amino acids: CASRRTDNEQFF. CDR3 DNA sequence: TGTGCCAGCAGACGGACAGACAATGAGCAGTTCTTC.

This chain uses TRBV4-1 with TRBJ1-2; D remains ambiguous. Trimming shortened V by 0 bases and J by 4 bases, and 9 bases separated the two germline ends. The CDR3 sequence is 14 residues long. CDR1 and CDR2 (germline): MGHRA, YSYEKL. Here the CDR3 reads CASSQDAGFYGYTF. The CDR3 bases are TGCGCCAGCAGCCAAGACGCAGGCTTCTATGGCTACACCTTC.

This chain joins TRBV27 and TRBJ2-5, with D uncertain. The CDR3 has 12 residues. Germline V gene lookup returns CDR1 MNHEY and CDR2 SMNVEV (reference sequence). The V and J ends lost 1 base and 11 bases respectively, with 11 bases between them. CDR3 sequence: CASSLFGQDQYF. The CDR3, as DNA: TGTGCCAGCAGTTTATTCGGCCAGGATCAGTACTTC.

This chain uses TRBV5-1 with TRBJ1-1; D uncertain. The CDR3 is 16 residues long. V was shortened by 0 bases and J by 0 bases, with 12 bases between the two germline ends. The germline gives CDR1 SGHRS, CDR2 YFSETQ. The CDR3 DNA follows: TGCGCCAGCAGCTTGGCCTGGGGTGGGCTGAACACTGAAGCTTTCTTT. As protein: CASSLAWGGLNTEAFF.

Notes on this clonotype: This may arise from a read error, as a much more abundant clone is one base away. The gene calls are TRBV27 and TRBJ2-7; tentatively, D is TRBD2 (5 bases). CDR3 length equals 14 residues. Deletions cut 2 bases from V and 4 bases from J, with 12 bases between. Germline CDR1 and CDR2: MNHEY and SMNVEV (reference sequence). The CDR3 loop is CASSLPGMIYEQYF. The CDR3 nucleotides read TGTGCCAGCAGTTTACCGGGAATGATTTACGAGCAGTACTTC.

The V gene is TRBV11-2, the J gene TRBJ2-3, with unresolved D. Germline V lookup: CDR1 SGHAT, CDR2 FQNNGV. This CDR3 is built from 15 residues. The V end lost 5 bases, the J end lost 4 bases, and 16 bases lay between the germline ends. The DNA of the CDR3 is TGTGCCAGCAGCAGCCCTGATACAAGGGCAGATACGCAGTATTTT. Translation gives CASSSPDTRADTQYF.

The CDR3 DNA reads as TGTGCCAGCAGTCCCCCCTCAACTAGCCCCGGGGAGCTGTTTTTT. As protein: CASSPPSTSPGELFF. This chain uses TRBV12-3 or TRBV12-4 with TRBJ2-2, with D perhaps TRBD2 (6 bases). Deletions cut 5 bases from V and 6 bases from J, with 16 bases between. This CDR3 contains 15 residues.

This clonotype was observed a handful of times. The chain combines TRBV9 with TRBJ2-3; D uncertain. Germline V gives CDR1 SGDLS, CDR2 YYNGEE. Trimming took 2 bases from V and 0 from J, leaving 13 bases between them. The CDR3 length is 16 residues. Here the CDR3 DNA reads TGTGCCAGCAGCGTGCCATCTTCCTCGAGCACAGATACGCAGTATTTT. This translates into CASSVPSSSSTDTQYF.

This clonotype was seen a few times. The rearrangement joins TRBV7-9 to TRBJ1-2; D is perhaps TRBD1 (6 bases). The CDR3 is made up of 15 amino acids. Trimming stripped 4 bases from V and 3 bases from J, with 15 bases between. In germline, CDR1 is SEHNR, CDR2 FQNEAQ (reference sequence). The CDR3 spells CASSSGTPGYYGYTF. The CDR3 DNA follows: TGTGCCAGCAGCTCCGGGACACCTGGGTACTATGGCTACACCTTC.